This T cell receptor beta chain derives from a study of blood T cell repertoires in COVID-19. Overall study: COVID-19 samples collected from the United States, Italy and Spain covered acute and convalescent phases.

Under the authors' procedure: Reference gene primer amplification in the assay estimated nucleated cell counts. This table comes from immunoSEQ multiplex PCR, and its TCRdb copy is limited to in-frame clones, with some not included. Clonal size and the V and J genes are those of that table, whereas D and trimming came from the DNA. This repertoire shows some 140,000 clones, roughly 90% found once; its top ten account for 2% to 2.5%. In germline, CDR1 is MNHEY, CDR2 SMNVEV (reference sequence). CDR3 length equals 15 residues. Trimming shortened V by 0 bases and J by 6 bases, and 14 bases separated the two germline ends.

This rearrangement joins TRBV27 to TRBJ1-2, with D possibly matching TRBD1 (5 bases). The clonotype was recovered from a man aged 65 to 79 with active COVID-19. The sequenced sample was peripheral blood. The chain's CDR3 is CASSLSPRRGDGYTF. CDR3 DNA sequence: TGTGCCAGCAGTTTATCACCCCGTCGGGGGGATGGCTACACCTTC.